The T cell receptor beta chain described here comes from a study of human T cells and chemical hapten exposure. About the study: Sensitization employed 2% DPC on approximately 2 cm by approximately 2 cm of upper inner arm skin. TCR yields per sample varied mostly from small pooled library volume differences. Regarding the study as a whole: The number of TCRs over 1 in 1000 frequency stayed unchanged after DPC.

As for time point: pre-sensitization, week 0. Stated treatment: therapeutic diphenylcyclopropenone sensitization with weekly scalp DPC. In the original processing: Between 23,224 and 690,600 TCRs appeared in each sample, and the median stood at 95,638. TCRdb re-analysed the RACE reads in MiXCR, keeping a single row per CDR3 protein. TCRdb's processing, not the authors' own work, is the source of the V and J calls. This sample has around 110,000 distinct CDR3 sequences, with about 12% found just once. This clonotype was found a few times. Its antigen is undetermined. V was trimmed by 3 bases and J by 1 base, leaving 9 bases between them. CDR3 length: 14 amino acids.

The TCR comes from a woman aged 45-59 years with alopecia areata. Some clones in this sample may be carry-over from other donors' samples. The starting material was whole blood, obtained in connection with sensitization to the hapten diphenylcyclopropenone (DPC). The chain employs TRBV12-3 or TRBV12-4 and TRBJ1-1; D might be TRBD1 (5 bases). The CDR3, as DNA: TGTGCCAGCAGTTTTAGCAGGGCGAACACTGAAGCTTTCTTT. As protein: CASSFSRANTEAFF.